A selection of T cell receptor beta chains follows, all from one sample in a study of cytomegalovirus exposure and HLA in healthy donors. Clones were sequenced by immunoSEQ multiplex PCR, and TCRdb holds only the in-frame ones, with some missing. The data show roughly 180,000 clones, approximately 82% seen once. The sequenced sample consisted of PBMCs. All receptors derive from a woman aged 18-29 years in good health and CMV-seropositive. CDR3s leave out the opening cysteine and the closing phenylalanine or tryptophan. The D gene is left open where the match is weak.

cdr3_aa: ASSVGTGGDTGELF
v_call: TRBV9
d_call: TRBD2

cdr3_aa: ASSIRQGGTDTQY
v_call: TRBV19
d_call: .

cdr3_aa: ASSVGSGFTGELF
v_call: TRBV9
d_call: .

cdr3_aa: ASSFDWGQGNNSPLH
v_call: TRBV28
d_call: TRBD1

cdr3_aa: ASSTRDRGGYT
v_call: TRBV9
d_call: TRBD1

cdr3_aa: ATLPIGGLEQY
v_call: TRBV28
d_call: TRBD1

cdr3_aa: ASSPKRGAQTGLVQDTQY
v_call: TRBV4-2
d_call: .

cdr3_aa: ASSAWTVSGANVLT
v_call: TRBV10-1
d_call: .

cdr3_aa: ASRQGSSVVNTEAF
v_call: TRBV19
d_call: .

cdr3_aa: ASSAEPGPWAKNIQY
v_call: TRBV11-2
d_call: .

cdr3_aa: ASSMDSPEKLF
v_call: TRBV19
d_call: .

cdr3_aa: ATTTSGFGELF
v_call: TRBV6-1
d_call: TRBD2

cdr3_aa: ASSYEGGRNNSPLH
v_call: TRBV6-5
d_call: .

cdr3_aa: ASSPGDGYT
v_call: TRBV6-5
d_call: .

cdr3_aa: ASSSDRGEPFSGNTIY
v_call: TRBV5-1
d_call: TRBD1

cdr3_aa: ASSVGLAFQETQY
v_call: TRBV9
d_call: .

cdr3_aa: ASTRSGYGYT
v_call: TRBV6-5
d_call: .

cdr3_aa: ASSQEPHRGAGYGYA
v_call: TRBV4-1
d_call: TRBD1

cdr3_aa: ASSPSRAGAQNQPQH
v_call: TRBV5-5
d_call: .

cdr3_aa: AGRWTGEETQY
v_call: TRBV7-9
d_call: TRBD1

cdr3_aa: ASGLIEQF
v_call: TRBV7-2
d_call: .

cdr3_aa: ASSVVGPPDTQY
v_call: TRBV5-1
d_call: .

cdr3_aa: ASSKAKGPDRRSTSEAF
v_call: TRBV21-1
d_call: .

cdr3_aa: ASSWRVGRETQY
v_call: TRBV5-6
d_call: .

cdr3_aa: ASSQPGMPGNQPQH
v_call: TRBV4-2
d_call: .

cdr3_aa: ASSSTRFSEAF
v_call: TRBV6-4
d_call: .

cdr3_aa: ASSLSRGRNEKLF
v_call: TRBV27
d_call: TRBD1

cdr3_aa: ASSRGEVNTEAF
v_call: TRBV6-6
d_call: .

cdr3_aa: ASRNRGNTGELF
v_call: TRBV28
d_call: TRBD1

cdr3_aa: ATRDRGYEQY
v_call: TRBV19
d_call: TRBD1

cdr3_aa: ASSQDRGSEKLF
v_call: TRBV6-4
d_call: TRBD1

cdr3_aa: SAPLNTEAF
v_call: TRBV20-1
d_call: .

cdr3_aa: ASTETSGPETQY
v_call: TRBV9
d_call: TRBD2

cdr3_aa: ASSLARVTEAF
v_call: TRBV7-9
d_call: .

cdr3_aa: ASSPWSSTSGVEQY
v_call: TRBV18
d_call: TRBD2

cdr3_aa: ASSQVSSDTEAF
v_call: TRBV4-2
d_call: .

cdr3_aa: AIRPTAEARETQY
v_call: TRBV10-3
d_call: .

cdr3_aa: ASSLSSGATETQY
v_call: TRBV7-2
d_call: TRBD2

cdr3_aa: ASSRTRGGDAGELF
v_call: TRBV11-2
d_call: TRBD1

cdr3_aa: ASSLNFGQNYGYT
v_call: TRBV7-9
d_call: .

cdr3_aa: ASRIPGLAGDEQY
v_call: TRBV11-2
d_call: TRBD2

cdr3_aa: ASSAYSGGPYNEQF
v_call: TRBV25-1
d_call: TRBD2

cdr3_aa: ASSPNWKTGEVYNEQF
v_call: TRBV19
d_call: TRBD1

cdr3_aa: ASSPSGGRQETQY
v_call: TRBV7-3
d_call: TRBD2

cdr3_aa: ASSQGLGLVSEQY
v_call: TRBV4-1
d_call: .

cdr3_aa: ASRGRDRGHPLYGYT
v_call: TRBV19
d_call: TRBD1

cdr3_aa: ASSIGQAPLH
v_call: TRBV19
d_call: TRBD1

cdr3_aa: ASSKEQGRGTEAF
v_call: TRBV6-4
d_call: TRBD1

cdr3_aa: ASSLGIQGTEAF
v_call: TRBV11-2
d_call: .

cdr3_aa: ASRQQGGNTGELF
v_call: TRBV6-5
d_call: TRBD1

cdr3_aa: ASSPPPGTSGGAGSDTQY
v_call: TRBV9
d_call: TRBD2

cdr3_aa: ASRLMPIQETQY
v_call: TRBV5-1
d_call: .

cdr3_aa: ASSYTGTADGYT
v_call: TRBV5-1
d_call: TRBD1

cdr3_aa: ASSLGGRASSYNSPLH
v_call: TRBV11-3
d_call: .